This TCR beta chain was sequenced for a study of Graves' ophthalmopathy and Graves' hyperthyroidism. Overall study findings and caveats: The authors also found most expanded thyroid clonotypes above 0.001 frequency in blood. With a specificity of roughly 72% and a sensitivity of around 71%, the model predicted ophthalmopathy progression.

The sequenced template was RNA, covering the TCR beta CDR3 region. HTBI primers served in a first-round RT-PCR, which a second-round multiplex PCR followed. TCRdb analysed the multiplex PCR reads with MiXCR anew, one entry per CDR3 protein. The data contain 400,000 or so distinct CDR3 sequences, about 15% of them singletons. This clonotype has just one count. As yet, its antigen is unknown. PBMCs had their origin in fresh peripheral blood (10 ml). V was shortened by 2 bases and J by 0 bases, with 11 bases between the two germline ends. Germline V gives CDR1 MNHEY, CDR2 SVGEGT. CDR3 length equals 15 residues.

Sequencing was performed on peripheral blood. The gene calls are TRBV6-2 or TRBV6-3 and TRBJ2-7; a weak D match, TRBD2 (5 bases). This receptor was obtained from an adult woman with stable Graves' hyperthyroidism. The CDR3 region is CASSYGVTSSYEQYF. In nucleotides, the CDR3 is TGTGCCAGCAGTTACGGCGTCACTAGCTCCTACGAGCAGTACTTC.